Only a few counts were recorded for the clone carrying this TCR beta chain. Antigen: not known. The sample belongs to a study of blood T cells in healthy people across ages. Whole-study context: About one barcoded beta molecule per two T cells was the capture yield of template switching.

CDR1 and CDR2 (germline): SGHDT, YYEEEE. V gave up 0 bases and J gave up 6 bases, with 16 bases separating them. This CDR3 region has 16 residues. Study-wide points: It was held that the diversity estimates obtained from one million T cells were underestimates.

It was with a sample-barcoded 5' primer and a J-beta primer mix that a second PCR of roughly 7 to 12 cycles was run. From the 5' RACE reads, TCRdb called clonotypes with MiXCR, one entry per CDR3 protein. The sample contains 790,000 or so distinct CDR3 sequences, roughly three fifths of which appear only once. Sample: blood. The rearrangement links TRBV5-6 to TRBJ2-4; a weak D match, TRBD1 (7 bases). The receptor comes from a man aged 35 to 55 in good health. CDR3 loop: CASSLGGGGDGNIQYF. The CDR3 nucleotides are TGTGCCAGCAGCTTGGGAGGGGGCGGGGATGGAAACATTCAGTACTTC.